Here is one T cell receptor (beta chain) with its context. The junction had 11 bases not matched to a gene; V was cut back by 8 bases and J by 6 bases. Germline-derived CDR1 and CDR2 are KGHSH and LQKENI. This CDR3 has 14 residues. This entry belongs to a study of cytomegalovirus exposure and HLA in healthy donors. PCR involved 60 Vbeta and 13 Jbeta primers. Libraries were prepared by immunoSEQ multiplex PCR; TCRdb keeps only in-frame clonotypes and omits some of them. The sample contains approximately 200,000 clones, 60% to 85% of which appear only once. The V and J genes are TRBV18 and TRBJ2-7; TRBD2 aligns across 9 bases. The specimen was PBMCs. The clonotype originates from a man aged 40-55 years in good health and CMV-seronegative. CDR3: CASRYGASGAEQYF. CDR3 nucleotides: TGTGCCAGCCGCTACGGGGCTAGCGGGGCCGAGCAGTACTTC.